Sequencing of this T cell receptor (beta chain) was carried out in a study of T cell responses to AZD1222 COVID-19 vaccine. Assay: immunoSEQ multiplex PCR; the TCRdb copy retains only in-frame clones and omits some. The sample carries about 160,000 clones, 88% recorded once. Note on this clone: The target antigen is unknown.

The study, taken as a whole, reports: Repertoire samples came only from after the peak T cell response. Females outnumbered males among donors, who were mostly white British; clonal diversity was possibly underestimated.

This CDR3 comprises 17 residues. The germline V and J ends were trimmed by 0 bases and 0 bases, with 9 bases remaining between them. Germline CDR1 reads LGHNA; CDR2 reads YNFKEQ. The starting material was peripheral blood, obtained on day 0 of AZD1222 vaccination. The chain links TRBV4-2 to TRBJ2-6, with unresolved D. The source is an adult in good health. CDR3 protein: CASSQERLHSGANVLTF. The CDR3 DNA is TGTGCCAGCAGCCAAGAACGGCTTCACTCTGGGGCCAACGTCCTGACTTTC.